The rows below give T cell receptor beta chains drawn from one sample of a study of CD8 T cells in ankylosing spondylitis. MiXCR was run by TCRdb on the 5' RACE reads, yielding one entry per CDR3 protein. The sample records 200,000 or so distinct CDR3 sequences, 13% being singletons. The specimen was blood, either unsorted or a sorted T cell fraction (not recorded which). The receptors were gathered from a female donor with ankylosing spondylitis or in good health (not recorded which). The CDR3 runs from the conserved cysteine through the conserved F or W. Fields, in order: J gene, D gene, clone size, V gene, CDR3 DNA, CDR3 protein. A D gene is named only where the DNA matches it firmly. Size is omitted from some rows. Given values are once, few, many or a class for expanded clones.

J: TRBJ2-2; D: .; size: many; V: TRBV5-1; DNA: TGTGCCAGCAGCTTGGGAAACACCGGGGAGCTGTTTTTT; CDR3: CASSLGNTGELFF
J: TRBJ2-1; D: .; size: many; V: TRBV5-1; DNA: TGCGCCAGCAGCTTAGCGCCGAACTCCTACAATGAGCAGTTCTTC; CDR3: CASSLAPNSYNEQFF
J: TRBJ2-7; D: TRBD1; size: .; V: TRBV28; DNA: TGTGCCAGCAGTCCCCCGGGACAGGCCCTCCACGAGCAGTACTTC; CDR3: CASSPPGQALHEQYF
J: TRBJ1-1; D: .; size: many; V: TRBV12-5; DNA: TGTGCTAGTGGTTTGTTGACAGCGGCTGAGGCTTTCTTT; CDR3: CASGLLTAAEAFF
J: TRBJ1-6; D: .; size: few; V: TRBV27; DNA: TGTGCCAGCAGTACCTTCGGTGGTTATAATTCACCCCTCCACTTT; CDR3: CASSTFGGYNSPLHF
J: TRBJ1-2; D: TRBD1; size: many; V: TRBV27; DNA: TGTGCCAGCAGCCCACCGGGACAGGGGTTTTATGGCTACACCTTC; CDR3: CASSPPGQGFYGYTF
J: TRBJ2-2; D: .; size: many; V: TRBV24-1; DNA: TGTGCCACCAGTGATCACAGGGACACCGGGGAGCTGTTTTTT; CDR3: CATSDHRDTGELFF
J: TRBJ1-1; D: .; size: many; V: TRBV6-5; DNA: TGTGCCAGCAGTTACTCGATCAGGGGAGCGTCGGGTAGCACTGAAGCTTTCTTT; CDR3: CASSYSIRGASGSTEAFF
J: TRBJ2-5; D: TRBD2; size: few; V: TRBV12-3/TRBV12-4; DNA: TGTGCCAGCAGTTTACCTAGCGGGAGTGGCGAGACCCAGTACTTC; CDR3: CASSLPSGSGETQYF
J: TRBJ1-5; D: .; size: many; V: TRBV3-1; DNA: TGTGCCAGCAGCCCGACAGTTAATAGCAATCAGCCCCAGCATTTT; CDR3: CASSPTVNSNQPQHF
J: TRBJ2-5; D: .; size: many; V: TRBV20-1; DNA: TGCAGTGCTAGAGGAGGCAGGGCGAGGGGGGAGACCCAGTACTTC; CDR3: CSARGGRARGETQYF
J: TRBJ2-7; D: TRBD1; size: .; V: TRBV12-3/TRBV12-4; DNA: TGTGCCAGCAGTTTCAAGGACAGGGGTTCCTACGAGCAGTACTTC; CDR3: CASSFKDRGSYEQYF
J: TRBJ1-5; D: .; size: .; V: TRBV19; DNA: TGTGCCAGTAGTAGGGCTAGGCAGCCCCAGCATTTT; CDR3: CASSRARQPQHF
J: TRBJ2-1; D: .; size: .; V: TRBV11-2; DNA: TGTGCCAGCAGCTTAGAGGTAGAGGATGAGCAGTTCTTC; CDR3: CASSLEVEDEQFF
J: TRBJ2-2; D: .; size: many; V: TRBV20-1; DNA: TGCAGTGCCGGGGGCGGGAACACCGGGGAGCTGTTTTTT; CDR3: CSAGGGNTGELFF
J: TRBJ1-2; D: TRBD1; size: many; V: TRBV5-1; DNA: TGCGCCAGCAGCTTGGAGGGGGCGGTTCGGGGCTACACCTTC; CDR3: CASSLEGAVRGYTF
J: TRBJ2-3; D: TRBD2; size: .; V: TRBV9; DNA: TGTGCCAGCAGCACCGGACTAGCCGGCCCTAGGTATTTT; CDR3: CASSTGLAGPRYF
J: TRBJ2-2; D: TRBD1; size: few; V: TRBV7-2; DNA: TGTGCCAGCAACCCTCAGGGACAGGGGCCGGGCGGGGAGCTGTTTTTT; CDR3: CASNPQGQGPGGELFF
J: TRBJ2-3; D: .; size: few; V: TRBV12-3/TRBV12-4; DNA: TGTGCCAGCAGGGGGGATACGCAGTATTTT; CDR3: CASRGDTQYF
J: TRBJ2-3; D: TRBD2; size: .; V: TRBV5-4; DNA: TGTGCCAGCAGTCTGACCAGCGGGGGCACAGATACGCAGTATTTT; CDR3: CASSLTSGGTDTQYF
J: TRBJ1-4; D: .; size: many; V: TRBV29-1; DNA: TGCAGCGTTGAGAGAGGACGGAATGAAAAACTGTTTTTT; CDR3: CSVERGRNEKLFF
J: TRBJ1-4; D: .; size: .; V: TRBV9; DNA: TGTGCCAGCAGCGTAGTGGGCGCGAGAGGGGAAAAACTGTTTTTT; CDR3: CASSVVGARGEKLFF
J: TRBJ2-7; D: .; size: many; V: TRBV12-3/TRBV12-4; DNA: TGTGCCAGCAGTAAGACAGGAACCGAGCAGTACTTC; CDR3: CASSKTGTEQYF
J: TRBJ1-1; D: .; size: many; V: TRBV28; DNA: TGTGCCAGCAGTTTATACGGCATGAACACTGAAGCTTTCTTT; CDR3: CASSLYGMNTEAFF
J: TRBJ2-1; D: TRBD2; size: few; V: TRBV6-2/TRBV6-3; DNA: TGTGCCAGCAGTTACTTAGCGGGGAGCTCCTACAATGAGCAGTTCTTC; CDR3: CASSYLAGSSYNEQFF
J: TRBJ2-7; D: TRBD1; size: .; V: TRBV9; DNA: TGTGCCAGCAGCCTGAGTGGACAGGGAGGCGCTAGCGTGTACGAGCAGTACTTC; CDR3: CASSLSGQGGASVYEQYF
J: TRBJ2-7; D: .; size: .; V: TRBV9; DNA: TGTGCCAGCAGCGTAGCTGCGGGCACCTACGAGCAGTACTTC; CDR3: CASSVAAGTYEQYF
J: TRBJ1-2; D: .; size: few; V: TRBV20-1; DNA: TGCAGTGCCGGCCCGGACGGCTACACCTTC; CDR3: CSAGPDGYTF
J: TRBJ2-3; D: TRBD2; size: many; V: TRBV11-2; DNA: TGTGCCAGCAGCTTTCAACTAGCGGCGAGCACAGATACGCAGTATTTT; CDR3: CASSFQLAASTDTQYF
J: TRBJ2-7; D: .; size: many; V: TRBV15; DNA: TGTGCCACCGGGGCCAACTACGAGCAGTACTTC; CDR3: CATGANYEQYF
J: TRBJ1-1; D: .; size: many; V: TRBV4-3; DNA: TGCGCCAGCAGCCAAGTTAACGGTGGAAACACTGAAGCTTTCTTT; CDR3: CASSQVNGGNTEAFF
J: TRBJ2-1; D: .; size: many; V: TRBV28; DNA: TGTGCCAGCCCCCGTCTAGGCGATAATGAGCAGTTCTTC; CDR3: CASPRLGDNEQFF
J: TRBJ2-1; D: .; size: many; V: TRBV11-3; DNA: TGTGCCAGCAGCTCCGGACTTGCTTACAATGAGCAGTTCTTC; CDR3: CASSSGLAYNEQFF
J: TRBJ2-7; D: .; size: few; V: TRBV7-2; DNA: TGTGCCAGCAGCTTAGGGCCACAGGGAATCTACGAGCAGTACTTC; CDR3: CASSLGPQGIYEQYF
J: TRBJ1-1; D: .; size: .; V: TRBV5-5; DNA: TGTGCCAGCAGCTCGGGGAGGATGAACACTGAAGCTTTCTTT; CDR3: CASSSGRMNTEAFF
J: TRBJ2-1; D: .; size: few; V: TRBV23-1; DNA: TGCGCCAGCAGTCGGGGGGCAATGAAGCAGTTCTTC; CDR3: CASSRGAMKQFF
J: TRBJ2-7; D: TRBD2; size: few; V: TRBV20-1; DNA: TGCAGTGCTACGGGACTAGCTGTCAACGAGCAGTACTTC; CDR3: CSATGLAVNEQYF
J: TRBJ1-1; D: .; size: many; V: TRBV5-1; DNA: TGCGCCAGCAGCTTGCGTCCAGGGAACGGGAACACTGAAGCTTTCTTT; CDR3: CASSLRPGNGNTEAFF
J: TRBJ2-2; D: TRBD1; size: many; V: TRBV24-1; DNA: TGTGCCACCAGTGATCACGGTGTTACAGGGGGCATAACCGGGGAGCTGTTTTTT; CDR3: CATSDHGVTGGITGELFF
J: TRBJ1-6; D: .; size: .; V: TRBV5-1; DNA: TGCGCCAGCAGCTTGGACGCCTCCTATAATTCACCCCTCCACTTT; CDR3: CASSLDASYNSPLHF
J: TRBJ1-2; D: .; size: many; V: TRBV6-1; DNA: TGTGCCAGCAGAGCTGACACTAACTATGGCTACACCTTC; CDR3: CASRADTNYGYTF
J: TRBJ2-5; D: .; size: many; V: TRBV5-1; DNA: TGCGCCAGCAGGGACCAAGAGACCCAGTACTTC; CDR3: CASRDQETQYF
J: TRBJ2-3; D: .; size: many; V: TRBV7-9; DNA: TGTGCCAGCAGCTCCAAGTGGGACCTCCTAGTTTTT; CDR3: CASSSKWDLLVF
J: TRBJ2-1; D: .; size: many; V: TRBV6-2/TRBV6-3; DNA: TGTGCCAGCAGTTACTTTTATGAGCAGTTCTTC; CDR3: CASSYFYEQFF
J: TRBJ1-5; D: TRBD1; size: many; V: TRBV12-3/TRBV12-4; DNA: TGTGCCAGCAGTTTGGGACAGTACACTAATCAGCCCCAGCATTTT; CDR3: CASSLGQYTNQPQHF
J: TRBJ1-1; D: .; size: few; V: TRBV5-6; DNA: TGTGCCAGCAGCTTGGAAGGGAGAGGTGAAGCTTTCTTT; CDR3: CASSLEGRGEAFF
J: TRBJ1-6; D: TRBD1; size: .; V: TRBV10-3; DNA: TGTGCCTCCAAACAGGGGAGTAATTCACCCCTCCACTTT; CDR3: CASKQGSNSPLHF
J: TRBJ2-1; D: .; size: many; V: TRBV9; DNA: TGTGCCAGCAGCTCAAGACAGCCTGCCCATGAGCAGTTCTTC; CDR3: CASSSRQPAHEQFF
J: TRBJ2-7; D: .; size: .; V: TRBV29-1; DNA: TGCAGCGTTGGTAGATCCTACGAGCAGTACTTC; CDR3: CSVGRSYEQYF
J: TRBJ2-6; D: .; size: few; V: TRBV7-2; DNA: TGTGCCAGCAGCTTGATGGGACTGCACTCTGGGGCCAACGTCCTGACTTTC; CDR3: CASSLMGLHSGANVLTF
J: TRBJ1-2; D: .; size: many; V: TRBV12-5; DNA: TGTGCTAGTGGTTTGTTCGGGACGTACTATGGCTACACCTTC; CDR3: CASGLFGTYYGYTF
J: TRBJ1-1; D: .; size: few; V: TRBV18; DNA: TGTGCCAGCTCACCAGAGGCGCTGGACCGCACTGAAGCTTTCTTT; CDR3: CASSPEALDRTEAFF